This T cell receptor (beta chain) was captured by sequencing in a study of T cells in Graves' hyperthyroidism and ophthalmopathy. With 11 bases clipped from V and 3 bases from J, the junction kept 4 bases outside the gene matches. Germline V gene lookup returns CDR1 MNHNS and CDR2 SASEGT. The CDR3 has 11 amino acids. Only a few counts were recorded for this clonotype. The source material, RNA transcripts, was used to amplify TCR beta CDR3 regions. TCR CDR3 regions were first amplified by RT-PCR with HTBI primers. TCRdb independently ran MiXCR on the multiplex PCR reads; one entry per CDR3 protein. The sample lists 250,000 to 350,000 distinct CDR3 sequences, 22% occurring once.

The source material was blood. J is TRBJ2-7 and V is TRBV6-1; TRBD2 agrees at 7 bases. This sequence was found in a man aged 25 to 40 with Graves' ophthalmopathy. The CDR3 loop reads CAVTGGYEQYF. CDR3 in DNA: TGTGCCGTGACGGGAGGCTACGAGCAGTACTTC.